Sequencing of this T cell receptor beta chain was carried out in a study of tumor-infiltrating lymphocytes in glioblastoma multiforme. Notes on the study in general: Clone frequencies may be distorted by unequal TCR transcripts per cell. The T cells in this sample were not sorted into functional subsets.

In the case of this clonotype: Antigen specificity is unknown. Sequence at one end of the junction differs from germline and may be a read error.

TCR beta libraries were built from RNA through three nested multiplex PCR rounds using modified ARM-PCR. TCRdb called the multiplex PCR reads again in MiXCR, with one record for every CDR3 protein. Among over 10,000 distinct CDR3 sequences listed, approximately 72% were seen once. The TCR originated in a male donor with glioblastoma. Sequenced material: brain tumor tissue.

In DNA, the CDR3 is TGTGCCGCCAAGGGACAGGGAGCGAACACCGGGGTGCTGTTTTTT. Translating it yields CAAKGQGANTGVLFF. This sequence joins TRBV10-3 and TRBJ2-2, with 9 bases fitting TRBD1. The V gene's germline CDR1 is ENHRY and CDR2 SYGVKD. CDR3 length: 15 amino acids.